A selection of T cell receptor beta chains follows, all from one sample in a study of blood T cell repertoires in COVID-19. The data were produced by immunoSEQ multiplex PCR, yet TCRdb's version contains in-frame clones alone and is incomplete. The sample has about 110,000 clones, 65% to 85% seen once. Material: peripheral blood. These receptors were collected from an older woman with acute or convalescent COVID-19. Both conserved end residues are part of each CDR3. A D gene is named only where the DNA matches it firmly. Clone size appears in some rows only: once, few, many, or a class for an expanded clone.

size,D,V,J,CDR3,DNA
-,TRBD1,TRBV29-1,TRBJ1-4,CSVEAGTGLEKLFF,TGCAGCGTTGAAGCCGGGACAGGCCTTGAAAAACTGTTTTTT
-,-,TRBV6-5,TRBJ2-7,CASLGAYEQYF,TGTGCCAGCCTAGGGGCCTACGAGCAGTACTTC
-,-,TRBV10-3,TRBJ2-7,CAIVLSRTPRPITNNVYEQYF,TGTGCCATCGTGCTGTCTCGCACGCCGCGCCCCATCACGAATAACGTCTACGAGCAGTACTTC
-,-,TRBV12-5,TRBJ2-7,CASGLVGGTYEQYF,TGTGCTAGTGGTTTGGTAGGCGGAACCTACGAGCAGTACTTC
few,-,TRBV5-4,TRBJ1-6,CASSLGQDRGALHF,TGTGCCAGCAGCTTGGGTCAGGACCGGGGAGCCCTCCACTTT
-,TRBD1,TRBV2,TRBJ2-2,CASRTGGSGELFF,TGTGCCAGCAGAACAGGGGGCTCCGGGGAGCTGTTTTTT
-,-,TRBV5-4,TRBJ2-2,CASSRSGPIGGELFF,TGTGCCAGCAGCCGCTCGGGTCCCATCGGCGGGGAGCTGTTTTTT
-,-,TRBV7-2,TRBJ2-2,CASRRFGTGELFF,TGTGCCAGCAGGAGGTTTGGCACCGGGGAGCTGTTTTTT
-,-,TRBV4-1,TRBJ2-5,CASSPRDSGMGETQYF,TGCGCCAGCAGCCCCAGAGACTCTGGAATGGGAGAGACCCAGTACTTC
-,-,TRBV6-5,TRBJ1-2,CASSRASEASSRYTF,TGTGCCAGCAGTCGTGCTTCCGAGGCATCGAGCCGCTACACCTTC
-,-,TRBV7-9,TRBJ2-3,CASSLGWRVGPDTQYF,TGTGCCAGCAGCCTCGGGTGGAGGGTAGGGCCAGATACGCAGTATTTT
few,-,TRBV30,TRBJ2-7,CAWSAGRVNEQYF,TGTGCCTGGAGTGCTGGCAGGGTTAACGAGCAGTACTTC
-,-,TRBV7-9,TRBJ2-7,CASSLWPDSYEQYF,TGTGCCAGCAGCTTATGGCCAGATTCCTACGAGCAGTACTTC
-,TRBD2,TRBV19,TRBJ2-3,CASSMGGAGGPDTQYF,TGTGCCAGTAGTATGGGAGGAGCGGGAGGGCCAGATACGCAGTATTTT
-,-,TRBV5-5,TRBJ1-3,CASSLDWYSGNTIYF,TGTGCCAGCAGCTTGGACTGGTACTCTGGAAACACCATATATTTT
-,-,TRBV30,TRBJ2-6,CAHRTAGANVLTF,TGTGCCCACCGGACAGCAGGGGCCAACGTCCTGACTTTC
-,TRBD2,TRBV2,TRBJ2-7,CASSDPLAGGDEQYF,TGTGCCAGCAGTGACCCACTAGCGGGAGGGGACGAGCAGTACTTC